One sample yielded the 8 T cell receptor beta chains listed below, sequenced in a study of CD8 T cells in ankylosing spondylitis. TCRdb reprocessed the 5' RACE reads with MiXCR, giving one entry per CDR3 protein. The data hold fewer than 400,000 distinct CDR3 sequences, with about a fifth observed a single time. These TCRs are of unknown antigen specificity. General study points: Seemingly characteristic of ankylosing spondylitis blood was a TCR beta motif consisting of roughly 8 highly homologous variants.

Sequences were obtained from blood, either unsorted or a sorted T cell fraction (not recorded which). Every receptor here comes from a male donor with ankylosing spondylitis.

This clonotype was recorded a few times. V usage is TRBV29-1 and J usage is TRBJ2-7, with TRBD2 matching over 9 bases. Germline assignment: CDR1 SQVTM and CDR2 ANQGSEA. CDR3 length: 14 amino acids. The V segment lost 7 bases and the J segment 2 bases; nucleotides outside the gene matches: 9. CDR3 region: CSGMTSGAPYEQYF. The CDR3 nucleotides are TGCAGCGGTATGACTAGCGGAGCCCCCTACGAGCAGTACTTC.

CDR3 residues: CASSRRGQGDPEQYF. In DNA form, the CDR3 reads TGTGCCAGCTCACGGAGGGGACAGGGTGATCCCGAGCAGTACTTC. J is TRBJ2-7 and V is TRBV18, with 9 bases that match TRBD1. The V gene end was trimmed by 4 bases and the J gene end by 6 bases; junction bases not matched to a gene: 10. The CDR3 has 15 amino acids. CDR1 KGHSH and CDR2 LQKENI come from the germline V gene.

This clonotype was observed a handful of times. This chain links TRBV20-1 with TRBJ2-1, with 9 positions matching TRBD2. The germline V gene encodes CDR1 DFQATT and CDR2 SNEGSKA (reference sequence). Trimming took 0 bases from V and 8 from J; bases not matched to a gene: 5. The CDR3 consists of 14 residues. The CDR3 sequence is CSAREFSGSDEQFF. CDR3 coding DNA: TGCAGTGCTAGAGAGTTTAGCGGGAGCGATGAGCAGTTCTTC.

This clonotype showed up just a few times. The V gene is TRBV5-1, the J gene TRBJ1-5; no reliable D call. Trimming took 0 bases from V and 6 from J, leaving 7 bases between them. CDR1 and CDR2 from the germline V gene are SGHRS and YFSETQ. This CDR3 region has 13 residues. The CDR3 sequence is CASSLGYSQPQHF. The CDR3 nucleotides read TGCGCCAGCAGCTTGGGCTACAGTCAGCCCCAGCATTTT.

This clonotype was detected only a few times. The rearrangement links TRBV10-3 to TRBJ2-7, with 7 bases identical to TRBD1. The V gene's germline CDR1 is ENHRY and CDR2 SYGVKD. The CDR3 is made up of 12 amino acids. J was trimmed by 3 bases and V by 10 bases; bases with no gene match: 6. CDR3 protein: CATTTGNYEQYF. The CDR3 nucleotides read TGTGCCACTACGACAGGGAACTACGAGCAGTACTTC.

This clonotype was counted between two and nine times. This chain joins TRBV7-3 and TRBJ2-1; weak D call: TRBD1 (6 bases). This CDR3 is built from 16 residues. Trimming shortened V by 5 bases and J by 8 bases, and 22 bases separated the two germline ends. The germline CDR1 and CDR2 sequences are SGHTA and FQGTGA. CDR3 amino acids: CASSTRTAAPQDEQFF. The CDR3 DNA reads as TGTGCCAGCAGCACCCGGACAGCAGCACCCCAGGATGAGCAGTTCTTC.

A few counts support this clonotype. The chain carries TRBV6-1 and TRBJ2-4; D not resolved. The CDR3 has 14 amino acids. Germline CDR1 reads MNHNS; CDR2 reads SASEGT. Trimming stripped 5 bases from V and 0 bases from J, with 8 bases between. CDR3 DNA sequence: TGTGCCAGCAGTCCCTGGGTAGCCAAAAACATTCAGTACTTC. Its protein is CASSPWVAKNIQYF.

This rearrangement joins TRBV12-3 or TRBV12-4 to TRBJ1-3, with no clear D. The germline V and J ends were trimmed by 3 bases and 0 bases, with 15 bases remaining between them. This CDR3 has 17 residues. The CDR3, as DNA: TGTGCCAGCAGTTTGGGTGTGACACTTAGCTCTGGAAACACCATATATTTT. Translation: CASSLGVTLSSGNTIYF.